This record looks at one T cell receptor beta chain sequence and its context. The data belong to a study of blood T cell repertoires in COVID-19. The CDR3 totals 15 residues. Germline V gene lookup returns CDR1 MGHRA and CDR2 YSYEKL. V shed 3 bases, J shed 2 bases, and the junction held 4 bases outside the gene matches. As handled by the study authors: Estimation of nucleated cell counts relied on the amplification of reference gene primers. TCRdb keeps only in-frame clones here, not all; method: immunoSEQ multiplex PCR. The D gene and trimming were derived from the DNA, and the V and J assignments and clone size from that table. The sample lists fewer than 150,000 clones; about 87% were seen once.

The chain has TRBV4-1 and TRBJ1-1, with 9 bases matching TRBD1. The receptor's source is a woman of 80 years or more with acute or convalescent COVID-19. The sample consisted of peripheral blood. The CDR3 DNA is TGCGCCAGCAGCCACCACAGGGGGCCTAACACTGAAGCTTTCTTT. Amino acid sequence: CASSHHRGPNTEAFF.